The present entry profiles one T cell receptor beta chain with its context. Its antigen is currently unknown. The source of the sample is a study of cytomegalovirus exposure and HLA in healthy donors. Study outcomes and limitations: Near-uniform donor sequencing depth was presumed by presence/absence analyses. Later analysis indicated greater clonal expansion among HLA-associated TCR beta chains than among equally common other chains.

The CDR3 extends over 16 amino acids. Trimming took 4 bases from V and 2 from J; bases not matched to a gene: 9. The germline CDR1 and CDR2 sequences are SNHLY and FYNNEI. The PCR ran on 60 Vbeta and 13 Jbeta primers. Assay used: immunoSEQ multiplex PCR; TCRdb lists only in-frame clones, some missing. The data show 82,000 or so clones, with 10% seen just once and around 24% held by the top ten. The chain employs TRBV2 and TRBJ2-7, with 9 bases aligning to TRBD2. What was sequenced was PBMCs. This clonotype was sampled from a man aged 55 to 70 in good health and CMV-seropositive. The CDR3 DNA sequence: TGTGCCAGCAGTGGGGGGAAGGCGGGAGGGCCCTACGAGCAGTACTTC. This encodes CASSGGKAGGPYEQYF.